This T cell receptor beta chain came from a study of blood T cell repertoires in COVID-19. Study-wide background: Acute-phase and convalescent COVID-19 samples originated in the United States, Italy and Spain. In each case, the material was cDNA or gDNA derived from T cells, B-cell-depleted T cells, or PBMCs.

Ages ranged from about 18 to 89 years, with residence in about two dozen US areas. Clinical history reported by participants formed the basis on which cohorts were assigned. The CDR3 loop spans 15 amino acids. Looked up from germline, CDR1 is SGHNT and CDR2 is YYREEE (reference sequence). Trimming pared 4 bases from V and 2 bases from J, leaving 15 bases between. Sequencing was performed with immunoSEQ multiplex PCR; in TCRdb, only in-frame clones are kept and a portion is missing. The table shows about 370,000 clones, with around 89% occurring only once. V is TRBV5-4 and J is TRBJ2-5; possible D gene TRBD1, 7 bases. The sequence derives from a man between 18 and 29 years old who had recovered from COVID-19. The material sequenced was PBMCs or T cells enriched from blood (not recorded which). CDR3 loop: CASSREVQGQETQYF. CDR3 in DNA: TGTGCCAGCAGCAGGGAGGTACAGGGGCAAGAGACCCAGTACTTC.